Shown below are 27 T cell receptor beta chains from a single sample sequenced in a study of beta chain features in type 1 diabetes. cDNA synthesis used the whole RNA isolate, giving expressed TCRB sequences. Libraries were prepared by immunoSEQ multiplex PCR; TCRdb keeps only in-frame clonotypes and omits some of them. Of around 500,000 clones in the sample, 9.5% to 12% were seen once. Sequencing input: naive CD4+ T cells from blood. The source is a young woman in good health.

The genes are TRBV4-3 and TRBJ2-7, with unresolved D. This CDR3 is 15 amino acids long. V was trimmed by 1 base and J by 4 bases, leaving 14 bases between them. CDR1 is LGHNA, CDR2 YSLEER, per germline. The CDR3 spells CASSQVNGFGYEQYF. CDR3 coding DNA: TGCGCCAGCAGCCAAGTTAACGGATTTGGTTACGAGCAGTACTTC.

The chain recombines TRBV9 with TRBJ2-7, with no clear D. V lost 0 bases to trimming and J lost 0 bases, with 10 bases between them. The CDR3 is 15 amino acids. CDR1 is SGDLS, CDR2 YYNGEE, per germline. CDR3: CASSVDVDISYEQYF. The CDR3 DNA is TGTGCCAGCAGCGTAGACGTAGATATCTCCTACGAGCAGTACTTC. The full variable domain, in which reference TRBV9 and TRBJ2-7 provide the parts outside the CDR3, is DSGVTQTPKHLITATGQRVTLRCSPRSGDLSVYWYQQSLDQGLQFLIQYYNGEERAKGNILERFSAQQFPDLHSELNLSSLELGDSALYFCASSVDVDISYEQYFGPGTRLTVT.

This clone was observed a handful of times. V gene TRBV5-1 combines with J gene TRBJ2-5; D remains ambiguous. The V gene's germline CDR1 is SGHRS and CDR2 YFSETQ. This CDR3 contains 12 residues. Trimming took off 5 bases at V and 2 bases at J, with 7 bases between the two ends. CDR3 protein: CASRLSQETQYF. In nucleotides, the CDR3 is TGCGCCAGCAGACTGTCTCAAGAGACCCAGTACTTC.

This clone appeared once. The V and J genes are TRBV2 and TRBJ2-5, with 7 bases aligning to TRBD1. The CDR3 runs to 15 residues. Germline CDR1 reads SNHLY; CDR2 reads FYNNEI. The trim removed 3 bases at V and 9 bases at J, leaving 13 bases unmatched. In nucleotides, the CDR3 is TGTGCCAGCAGTGATCAAGGACAGCCAGGGGGTGCCCAGTACTTC. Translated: CASSDQGQPGGAQYF.

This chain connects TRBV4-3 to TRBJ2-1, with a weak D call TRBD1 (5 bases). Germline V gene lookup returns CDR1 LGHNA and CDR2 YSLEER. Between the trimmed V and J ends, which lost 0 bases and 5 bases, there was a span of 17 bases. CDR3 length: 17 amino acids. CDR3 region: CASSQEALDSYNNEQFF. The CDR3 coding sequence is TGCGCCAGCAGCCAAGAAGCTCTCGACAGTTACAACAATGAGCAGTTCTTC.

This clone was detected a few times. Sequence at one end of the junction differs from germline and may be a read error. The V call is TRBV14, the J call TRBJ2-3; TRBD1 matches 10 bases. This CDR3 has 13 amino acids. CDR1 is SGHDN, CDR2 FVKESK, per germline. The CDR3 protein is CASSLTWTGGIEF. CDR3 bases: TGTGCCAGCAGCCTAACCTGGACAGGGGGGATAGAGTTT.

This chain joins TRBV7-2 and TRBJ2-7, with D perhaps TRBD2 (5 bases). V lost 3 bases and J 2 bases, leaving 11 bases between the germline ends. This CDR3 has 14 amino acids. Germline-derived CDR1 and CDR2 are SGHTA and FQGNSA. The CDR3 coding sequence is TGTGCCAGCAGCTTGACACGGGATGCCTACGAGCAGTACTTC. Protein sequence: CASSLTRDAYEQYF. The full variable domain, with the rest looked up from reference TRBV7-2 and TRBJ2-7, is GAGVSQSPSNKVTEKGKDVELRCDPISGHTALYWYRQSLGQGLEFLIYFQGNSAPDKSGLPSDRFSAERTGGSVSTLTIQRTQQEDSAVYLCASSLTRDAYEQYFGPGTRLTVT.

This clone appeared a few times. The CDR3 sequence: CASSLVRTGAYEQYF. The CDR3 bases are TGTGCCAGCAGCTTAGTTAGGACAGGGGCATACGAGCAGTACTTC. V is TRBV7-9 and J is TRBJ2-7, with TRBD1 matching 9 bases. The germline V gene has CDR1 SEHNR and CDR2 FQNEAQ (reference sequence). Trimming at V came to 1 base and at J to 4 bases, leaving 5 bases not matched to a gene. This CDR3 comprises 15 residues. The full variable domain, its missing parts supplied by reference TRBV7-9 and TRBJ2-7, is DTGVSQNPRHKITKRGQNVTFRCDPISEHNRLYWYRQTLGQGPEFLTYFQNEAQLEKSRLLSDRFSAERPKGSFSTLEIQRTEQGDSAMYLCASSLVRTGAYEQYFGPGTRLTVT.

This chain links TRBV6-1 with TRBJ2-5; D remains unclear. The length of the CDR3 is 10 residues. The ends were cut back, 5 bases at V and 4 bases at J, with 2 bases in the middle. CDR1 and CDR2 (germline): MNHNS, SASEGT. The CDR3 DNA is TGTGCCAGCAGTCGAGAGACCCAGTACTTC. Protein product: CASSRETQYF.

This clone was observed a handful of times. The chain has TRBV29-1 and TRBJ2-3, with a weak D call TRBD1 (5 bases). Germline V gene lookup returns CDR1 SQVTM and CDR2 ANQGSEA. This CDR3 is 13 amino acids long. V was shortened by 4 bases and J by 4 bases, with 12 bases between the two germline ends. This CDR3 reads CSVGGVSPDTQYF. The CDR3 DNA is TGCAGCGTTGGGGGCGTATCCCCAGATACGCAGTATTTT.

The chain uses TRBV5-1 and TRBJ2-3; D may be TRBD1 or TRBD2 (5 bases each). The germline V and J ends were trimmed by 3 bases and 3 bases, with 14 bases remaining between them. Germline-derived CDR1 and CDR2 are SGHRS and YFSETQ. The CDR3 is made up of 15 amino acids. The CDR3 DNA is TGCGCCAGCAGCTGGGGACGGAGTTCGACAGATACGCAGTATTTT. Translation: CASSWGRSSTDTQYF. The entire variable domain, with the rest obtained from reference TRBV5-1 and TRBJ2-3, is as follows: KAGVTQTPRYLIKTRGQQVTLSCSPISGHRSVSWYQQTPGQGLQFLFEYFSETQRNKGNFPGRFSGRQFSNSRSEMNVSTLELGDSALYLCASSWGRSSTDTQYFGPGTRLTVL.

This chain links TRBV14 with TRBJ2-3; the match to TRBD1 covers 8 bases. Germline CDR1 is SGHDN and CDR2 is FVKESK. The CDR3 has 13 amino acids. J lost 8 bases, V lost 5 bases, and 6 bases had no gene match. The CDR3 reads CASSSGTGSTQYF. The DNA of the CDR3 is TGTGCCAGCAGCTCCGGGACAGGTAGTACGCAGTATTTT.

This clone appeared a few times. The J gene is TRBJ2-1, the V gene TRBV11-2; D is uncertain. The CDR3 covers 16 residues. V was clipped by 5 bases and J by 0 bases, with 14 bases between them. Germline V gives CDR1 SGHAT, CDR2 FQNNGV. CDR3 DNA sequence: TGTGCCAGCAGCGCTGCCCACCCGAGCTCCTACAATGAGCAGTTCTTC. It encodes CASSAAHPSSYNEQFF.

CDR3 nucleotides: TGCAGCGTTGAAGATCAAAATCGCGAAAAACTGTTTTTT. Amino acids: CSVEDQNREKLFF. This sequence joins TRBV29-1 and TRBJ1-4; D not certain. This CDR3 has 13 amino acids. CDR1 and CDR2 (germline): SQVTM, ANQGSEA. Trimming stripped 0 bases from V and 8 bases from J, with 10 bases between.

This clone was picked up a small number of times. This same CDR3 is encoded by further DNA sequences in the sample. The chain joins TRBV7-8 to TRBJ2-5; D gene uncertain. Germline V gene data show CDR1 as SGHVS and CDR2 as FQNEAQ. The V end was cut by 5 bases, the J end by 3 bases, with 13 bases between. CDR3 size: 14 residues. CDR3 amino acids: CASSPRLLKETQYF. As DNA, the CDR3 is TGTGCCAGCAGCCCGAGACTGTTAAAAGAGACCCAGTACTTC.

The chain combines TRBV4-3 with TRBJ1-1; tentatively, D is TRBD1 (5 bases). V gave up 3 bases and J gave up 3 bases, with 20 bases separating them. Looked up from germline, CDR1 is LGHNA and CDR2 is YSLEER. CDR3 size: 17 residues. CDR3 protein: CASSHGAARLIDTEAFF. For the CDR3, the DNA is TGCGCCAGCAGCCATGGGGCCGCGCGGTTGATAGACACTGAAGCTTTCTTT.

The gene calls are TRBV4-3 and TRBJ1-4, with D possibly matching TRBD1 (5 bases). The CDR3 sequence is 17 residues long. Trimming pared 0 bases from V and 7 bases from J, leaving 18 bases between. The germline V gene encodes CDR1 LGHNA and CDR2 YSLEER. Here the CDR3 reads CASSQEVHRQGTEKLFF. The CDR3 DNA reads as TGCGCCAGCAGCCAAGAAGTCCATCGGCAGGGTACTGAAAAACTGTTTTTT.

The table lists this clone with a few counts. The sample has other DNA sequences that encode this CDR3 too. Here the CDR3 DNA reads TGTGCCAGCAGCCTAAGCTCTGGGGCCAACGTCCTGACTTTC. Translation: CASSLSSGANVLTF. The chain recombines TRBV7-3 with TRBJ2-6; D gene unclear. CDR1 is SGHTA and CDR2 is FQGTGA in the germline V gene. The CDR3 consists of 14 residues. Trimming left V 5 bases short and J 0 bases short, with 5 bases between.

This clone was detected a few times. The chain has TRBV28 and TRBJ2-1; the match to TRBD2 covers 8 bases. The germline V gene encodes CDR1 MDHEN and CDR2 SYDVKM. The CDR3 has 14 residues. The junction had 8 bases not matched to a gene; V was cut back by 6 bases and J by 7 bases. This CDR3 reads CASSPAGARNEQFF. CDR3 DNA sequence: TGTGCCAGCAGCCCAGCGGGGGCGCGTAATGAGCAGTTCTTC.

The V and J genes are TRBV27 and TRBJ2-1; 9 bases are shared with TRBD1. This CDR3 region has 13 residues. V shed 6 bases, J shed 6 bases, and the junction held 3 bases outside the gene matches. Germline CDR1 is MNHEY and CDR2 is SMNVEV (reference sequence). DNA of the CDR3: TGTGCCAGCAGGAGGACAGGGGTCAATGAGCAGTTCTTC. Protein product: CASRRTGVNEQFF.

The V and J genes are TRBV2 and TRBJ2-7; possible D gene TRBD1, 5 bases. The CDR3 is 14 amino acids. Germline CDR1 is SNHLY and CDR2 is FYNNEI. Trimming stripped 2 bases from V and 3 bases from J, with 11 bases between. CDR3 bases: TGTGCCAGCAGTGAACAGGGCGGTTTCTACGAGCAGTACGTC. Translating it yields CASSEQGGFYEQYV.

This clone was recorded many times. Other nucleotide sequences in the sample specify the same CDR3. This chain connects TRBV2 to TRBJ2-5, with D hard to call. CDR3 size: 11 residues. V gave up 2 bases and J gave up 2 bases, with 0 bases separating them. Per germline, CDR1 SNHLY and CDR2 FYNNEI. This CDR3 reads CASSEQETQYF. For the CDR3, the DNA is TGTGCCAGCAGTGAACAAGAGACCCAGTACTTC.

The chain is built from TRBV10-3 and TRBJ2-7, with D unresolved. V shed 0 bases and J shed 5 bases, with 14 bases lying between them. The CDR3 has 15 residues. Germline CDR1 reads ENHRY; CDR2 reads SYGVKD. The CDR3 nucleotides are TGTGCCATCAGTGAGTCCTGGCAAGGTGGCGACGAGCAGTACTTC. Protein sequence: CAISESWQGGDEQYF.

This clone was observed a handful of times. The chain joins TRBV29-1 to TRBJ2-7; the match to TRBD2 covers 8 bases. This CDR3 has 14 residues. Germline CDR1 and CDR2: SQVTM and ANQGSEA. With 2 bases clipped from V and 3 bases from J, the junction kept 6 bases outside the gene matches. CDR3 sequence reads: CSVESGGDYYEQYV. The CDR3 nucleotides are TGCAGCGTTGAATCGGGAGGGGATTACTACGAGCAGTACGTC.

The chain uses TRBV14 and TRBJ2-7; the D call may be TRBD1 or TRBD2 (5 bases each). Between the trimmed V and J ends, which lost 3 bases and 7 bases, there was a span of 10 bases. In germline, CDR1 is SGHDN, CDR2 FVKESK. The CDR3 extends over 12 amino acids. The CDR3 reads CASSHGAGEQYV. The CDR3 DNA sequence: TGTGCCAGCAGCCACGGGGCCGGAGAGCAGTACGTC.

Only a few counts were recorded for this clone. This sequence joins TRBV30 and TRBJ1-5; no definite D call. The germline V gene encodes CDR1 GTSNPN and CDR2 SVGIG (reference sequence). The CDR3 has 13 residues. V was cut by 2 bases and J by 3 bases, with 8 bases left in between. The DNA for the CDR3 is TGTGCCTGGAGTCGAAGTAACAATCAGCCCCAGCATTTT. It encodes CAWSRSNNQPQHF.

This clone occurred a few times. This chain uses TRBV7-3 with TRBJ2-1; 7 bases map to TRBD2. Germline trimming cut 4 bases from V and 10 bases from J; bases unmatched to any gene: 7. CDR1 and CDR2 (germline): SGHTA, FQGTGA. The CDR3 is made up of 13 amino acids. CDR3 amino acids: CASSSLAGEEQFF. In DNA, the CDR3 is TGTGCCAGCAGCTCTCTCGCGGGAGAGGAGCAGTTCTTC.